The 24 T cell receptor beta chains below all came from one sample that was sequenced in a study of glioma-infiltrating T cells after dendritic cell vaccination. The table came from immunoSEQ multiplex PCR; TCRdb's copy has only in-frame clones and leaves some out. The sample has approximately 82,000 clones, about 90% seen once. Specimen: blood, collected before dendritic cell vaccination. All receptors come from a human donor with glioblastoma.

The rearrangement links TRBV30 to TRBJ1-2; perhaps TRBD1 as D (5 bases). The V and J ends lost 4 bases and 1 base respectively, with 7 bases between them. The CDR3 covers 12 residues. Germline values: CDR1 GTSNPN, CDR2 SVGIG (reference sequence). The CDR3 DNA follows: TGTGCCTGGATGACAGTTAACTATGGCTACACCTTC. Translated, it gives CAWMTVNYGYTF. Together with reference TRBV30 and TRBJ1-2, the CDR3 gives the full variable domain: SQTIHQWPATLVQPVGSPLSLECTVEGTSNPNLYWYRQAAGRGLQLLFYSVGIGQISSEVPQNLSASRPQDRQFILSSKKLLLSDSGFYLCAWMTVNYGYTFGSGTRLTVV.

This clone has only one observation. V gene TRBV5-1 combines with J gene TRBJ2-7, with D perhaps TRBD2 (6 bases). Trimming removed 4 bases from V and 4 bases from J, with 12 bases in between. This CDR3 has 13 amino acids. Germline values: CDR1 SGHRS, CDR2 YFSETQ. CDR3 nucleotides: TGCGCCAGCAGCGAATTTGGGGGGTACGAGCAGTACTTC. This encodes CASSEFGGYEQYF.

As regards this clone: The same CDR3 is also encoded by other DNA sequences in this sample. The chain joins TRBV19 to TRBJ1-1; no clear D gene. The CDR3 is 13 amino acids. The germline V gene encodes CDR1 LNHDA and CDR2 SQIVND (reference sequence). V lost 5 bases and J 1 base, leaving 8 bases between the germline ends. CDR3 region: CASSLNGNTEAFF. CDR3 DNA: TGTGCCAGTAGTCTAAACGGGAACACTGAAGCTTTCTTT.

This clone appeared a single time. Here the CDR3 DNA reads TGTGCCAGCAGCCCGGGACTCATCTCGAGCACAGATACGCAGTATTTT. It yields the protein CASSPGLISSTDTQYF. V and J are TRBV11-3 and TRBJ2-3; tentative D call: TRBD2 (6 bases). The CDR3 length is 16 residues. Trimming cost V 5 bases and J 0 bases, with 15 bases left between them. Germline CDR1 is SGHNT and CDR2 is YENEEA.

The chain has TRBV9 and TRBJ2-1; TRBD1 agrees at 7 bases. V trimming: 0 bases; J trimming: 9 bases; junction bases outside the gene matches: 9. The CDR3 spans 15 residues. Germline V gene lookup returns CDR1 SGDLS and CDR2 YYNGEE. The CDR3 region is CASSVGGTAAAEQFF. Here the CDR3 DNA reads TGTGCCAGCAGCGTAGGAGGGACAGCTGCGGCTGAGCAGTTCTTC.

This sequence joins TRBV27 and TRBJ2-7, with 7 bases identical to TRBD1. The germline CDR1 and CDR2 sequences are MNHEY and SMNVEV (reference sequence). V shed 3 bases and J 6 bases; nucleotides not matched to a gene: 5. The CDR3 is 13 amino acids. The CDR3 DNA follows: TGTGCCAGCAGTTTGGGCAGGGGGACCGAGCAGTACTTC. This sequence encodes CASSLGRGTEQYF.

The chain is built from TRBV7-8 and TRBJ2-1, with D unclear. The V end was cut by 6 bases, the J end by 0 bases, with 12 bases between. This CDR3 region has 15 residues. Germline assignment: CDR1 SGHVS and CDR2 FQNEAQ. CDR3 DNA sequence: TGTGCCAGCAGTCCAGACACGAGCTCCTACAATGAGCAGTTCTTC. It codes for CASSPDTSSYNEQFF.

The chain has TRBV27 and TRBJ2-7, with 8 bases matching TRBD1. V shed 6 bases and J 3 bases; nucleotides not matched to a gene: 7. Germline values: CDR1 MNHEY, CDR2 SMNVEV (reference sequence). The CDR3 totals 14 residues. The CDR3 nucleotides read TGTGCCAGCAGGAGACAGGGGACGGGCTACGAGCAGTACTTC. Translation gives CASRRQGTGYEQYF.

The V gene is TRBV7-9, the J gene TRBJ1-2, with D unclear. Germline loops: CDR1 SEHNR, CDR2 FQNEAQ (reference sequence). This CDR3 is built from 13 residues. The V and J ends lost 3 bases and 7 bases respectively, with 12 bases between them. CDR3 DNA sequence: TGTGCCAGCAGCTTCGGTTCCGATACTGGCTACACCTTC. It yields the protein CASSFGSDTGYTF. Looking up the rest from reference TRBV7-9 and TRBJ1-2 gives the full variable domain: DTGVSQNPRHKITKRGQNVTFRCDPISEHNRLYWYRQTLGQGPEFLTYFQNEAQLEKSRLLSDRFSAERPKGSFSTLEIQRTEQGDSAMYLCASSFGSDTGYTFGSGTRLTVV.

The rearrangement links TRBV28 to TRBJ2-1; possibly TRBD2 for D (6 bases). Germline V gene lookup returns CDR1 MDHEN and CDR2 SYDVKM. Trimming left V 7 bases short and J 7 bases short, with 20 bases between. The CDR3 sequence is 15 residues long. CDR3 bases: TGTGCCAGCATTACGGGAGCGGTCGGGCGGAATGAGCAGTTCTTC. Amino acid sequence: CASITGAVGRNEQFF.

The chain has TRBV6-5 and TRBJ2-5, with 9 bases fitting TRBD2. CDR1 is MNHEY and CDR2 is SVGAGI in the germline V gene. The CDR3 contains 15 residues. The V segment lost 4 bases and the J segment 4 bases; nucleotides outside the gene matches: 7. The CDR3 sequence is CASSSGSSGGETQYF. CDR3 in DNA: TGTGCCAGCAGTTCCGGTAGTAGCGGGGGAGAGACCCAGTACTTC.

The CDR3 nucleotides read TGTGCCAGTAGTTCCCCCTTCTTGTACGAGCAGTACTTC. Amino acids: CASSSPFLYEQYF. The chain links TRBV19 to TRBJ2-7, with D uncertain. From germline, CDR1 is LNHDA and CDR2 SQIVND (reference sequence). This CDR3 is built from 13 residues. Trimming shortened V by 5 bases and J by 4 bases, and 12 bases separated the two germline ends.

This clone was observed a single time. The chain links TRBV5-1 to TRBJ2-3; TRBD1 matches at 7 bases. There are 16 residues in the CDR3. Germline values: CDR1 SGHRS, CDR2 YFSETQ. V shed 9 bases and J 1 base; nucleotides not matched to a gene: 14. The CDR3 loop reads CATPLTGLSRTDTQYF. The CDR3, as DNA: TGCGCCACCCCTCTGACAGGGTTGTCCCGCACAGATACGCAGTATTTT.

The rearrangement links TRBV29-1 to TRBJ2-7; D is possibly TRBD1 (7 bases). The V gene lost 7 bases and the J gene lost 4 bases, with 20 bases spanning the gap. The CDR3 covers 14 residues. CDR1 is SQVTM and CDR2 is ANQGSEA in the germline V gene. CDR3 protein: CSALDPTGRYEQYF. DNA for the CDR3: TGCAGCGCGCTCGATCCGACAGGGAGGTACGAGCAGTACTTC.

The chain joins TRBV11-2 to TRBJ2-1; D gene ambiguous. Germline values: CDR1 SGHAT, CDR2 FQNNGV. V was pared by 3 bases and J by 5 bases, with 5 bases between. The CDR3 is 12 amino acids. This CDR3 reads CASSLWHNEQFF. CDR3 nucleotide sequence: TGTGCCAGCAGCTTGTGGCACAATGAGCAGTTCTTC.

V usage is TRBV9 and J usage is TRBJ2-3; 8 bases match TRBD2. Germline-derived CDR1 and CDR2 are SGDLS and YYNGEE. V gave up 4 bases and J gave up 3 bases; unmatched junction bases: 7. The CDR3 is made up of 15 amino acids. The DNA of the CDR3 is TGTGCCAGCAGCCCCGCTAGCGGGCGTACAGATACGCAGTATTTT. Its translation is CASSPASGRTDTQYF.

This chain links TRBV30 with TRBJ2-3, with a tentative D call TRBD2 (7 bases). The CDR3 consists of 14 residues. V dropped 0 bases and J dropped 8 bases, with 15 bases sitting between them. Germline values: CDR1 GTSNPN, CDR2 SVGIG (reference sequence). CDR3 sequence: CAWSVRGADATQYF. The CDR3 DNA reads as TGTGCCTGGAGTGTACGGGGGGCAGACGCTACGCAGTATTTT. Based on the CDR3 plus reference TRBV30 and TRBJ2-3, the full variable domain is SQTIHQWPATLVQPVGSPLSLECTVEGTSNPNLYWYRQAAGRGLQLLFYSVGIGQISSEVPQNLSASRPQDRQFILSSKKLLLSDSGFYLCAWSVRGADATQYFGPGTRLTVL.

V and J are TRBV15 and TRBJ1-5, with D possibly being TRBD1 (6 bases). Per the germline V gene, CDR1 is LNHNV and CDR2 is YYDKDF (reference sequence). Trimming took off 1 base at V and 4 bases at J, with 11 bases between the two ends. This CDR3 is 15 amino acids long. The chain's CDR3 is CATSRGGTGNQPQHF. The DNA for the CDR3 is TGTGCCACCAGCAGAGGGGGTACAGGGAATCAGCCCCAGCATTTT.

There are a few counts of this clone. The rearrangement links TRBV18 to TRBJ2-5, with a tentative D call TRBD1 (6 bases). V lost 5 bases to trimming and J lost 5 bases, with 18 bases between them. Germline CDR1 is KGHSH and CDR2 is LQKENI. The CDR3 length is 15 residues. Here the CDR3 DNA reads TGTGCCAGCTCATACCGGGTCCACAGGGAGGAGACCCAGTACTTC. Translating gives CASSYRVHREETQYF.

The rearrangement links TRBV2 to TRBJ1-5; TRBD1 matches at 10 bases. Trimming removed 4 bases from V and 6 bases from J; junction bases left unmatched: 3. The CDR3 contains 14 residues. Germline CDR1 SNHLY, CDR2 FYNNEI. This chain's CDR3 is CASSADRGPQPQHF. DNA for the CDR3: TGTGCCAGCAGTGCCGACAGGGGGCCTCAGCCCCAGCATTTT.

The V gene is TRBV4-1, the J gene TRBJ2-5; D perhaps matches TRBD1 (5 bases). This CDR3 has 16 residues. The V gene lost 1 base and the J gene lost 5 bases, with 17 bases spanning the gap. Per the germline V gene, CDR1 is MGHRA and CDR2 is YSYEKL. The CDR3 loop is CASSQVEVRGWETQYF. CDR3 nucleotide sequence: TGCGCCAGCAGCCAAGTAGAAGTAAGGGGATGGGAGACCCAGTACTTC.

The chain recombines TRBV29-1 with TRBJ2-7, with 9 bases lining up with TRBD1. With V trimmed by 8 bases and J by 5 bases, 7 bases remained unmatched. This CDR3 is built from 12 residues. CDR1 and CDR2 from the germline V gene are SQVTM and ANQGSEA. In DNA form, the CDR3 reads TGCAGCACCCGGACAGGGGAGAACGAGCAGTACTTC. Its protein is CSTRTGENEQYF.

The CDR3, as DNA: TGCACCAGCAGCCAATCAGGGTTCTCTGGAAACACCATATATTTT. Amino acid sequence: CTSSQSGFSGNTIYF. The J gene is TRBJ1-3, the V gene TRBV1; the table's D gene call, TRBD1, was not cross checked with the DNA. TRBV1 is designated a pseudogene. The CDR3 sequence is 15 residues long.

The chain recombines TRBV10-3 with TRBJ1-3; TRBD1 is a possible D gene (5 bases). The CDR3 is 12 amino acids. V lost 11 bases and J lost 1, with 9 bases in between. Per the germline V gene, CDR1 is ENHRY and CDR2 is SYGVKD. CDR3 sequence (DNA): TGTGCCGCCCAGGGTTCTGGAAACACCATATATTTT. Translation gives CAAQGSGNTIYF.